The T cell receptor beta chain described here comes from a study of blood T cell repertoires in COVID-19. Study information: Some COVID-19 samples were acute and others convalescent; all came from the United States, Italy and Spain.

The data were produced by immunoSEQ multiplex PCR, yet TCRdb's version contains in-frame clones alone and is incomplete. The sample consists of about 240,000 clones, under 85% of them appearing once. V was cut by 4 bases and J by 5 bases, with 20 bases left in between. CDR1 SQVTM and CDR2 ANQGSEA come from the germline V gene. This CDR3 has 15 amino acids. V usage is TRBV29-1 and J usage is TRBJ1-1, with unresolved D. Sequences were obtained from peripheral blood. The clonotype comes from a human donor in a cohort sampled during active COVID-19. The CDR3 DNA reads TGCAGCGTTGTGGTCACGAACGGAGCGGGGACTGAAGCTTTCTTT. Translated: CSVVVTNGAGTEAFF.